This T cell receptor (beta chain) is from a study of blood T cell repertoires in COVID-19. Study in general: Sites across the United States, Italy and Spain contributed samples from acute and convalescent COVID-19. T cells, B-cell-depleted T cells, or PBMCs supplied cDNA or gDNA.

V shed 6 bases and J shed 0 bases, with 6 bases lying between them. CDR1 is PRHDT and CDR2 is FYEKMQ in the germline V gene (reference sequence). CDR3 length: 12 residues. Per the original data handling: Researchers report that nucleated cell counts were estimated from reference gene primer amplification. The method was immunoSEQ multiplex PCR; TCRdb's version includes in-frame clones alone and lacks a portion of them. V and J calls and clone size are as listed in that table; D and trimming were resolved from the DNA. The table lists about 46,000 clones, around 86% of them singletons. Sequenced sample: peripheral blood. This chain uses TRBV13 with TRBJ2-7, with a possible D match to TRBD2 (5 bases). This sequence originates from a human donor in a cohort sampled during active COVID-19. The CDR3 loop is CASSGSSYEQYF. DNA for the CDR3: TGTGCCAGCAGTGGGAGCTCCTACGAGCAGTACTTC.